This T cell receptor beta chain was documented in a study of metastatic and nonmetastatic thyroid tumors. All patients were treatment-naive before thyroid surgery. CDR3 length equals 14 residues. Germline lookup yields CDR1 SGDLS and CDR2 YYNGEE. The ends were cut back, 3 bases at V and 6 bases at J, with 15 bases in the middle. With MiXCR, TCRdb reprocessed the PCR reads. Among roughly 33,000 clones listed, roughly a sixth were seen once. This clonotype was sampled from a male donor with papillary thyroid cancer or a benign thyroid nodule (not recorded which). Some clones in this sample may be carry-over from other donors' samples. The chain has TRBV9 and TRBJ1-2; D gene ambiguous. Specimen: blood. CDR3 residues: CASSGQAGVNGYTF. The DNA for the CDR3 is TGTGCCAGCAGCGGGCAGGCTGGAGTGAATGGCTACACCTTC.